The 17 T cell receptor beta chains given below trace back to one sample, sequenced in a study of shared clonotypes between healthy human individuals. Using immunoSEQ multiplex PCR, the repertoire was profiled, and TCRdb retains in-frame clones only, with some absent. The repertoire includes approximately 1.1 million clones, around 78% of them detected once, and more than 0.5% sits in the top ten. Sequencing was carried out using memory CD4+ T cells from PBMCs. Indicated subset: CD45RA-negative fraction. The source is a man in his late teens or twenties in good health. Some clones in this sample may be carry-over from other donors' samples.

The genes are TRBV7-2 and TRBJ2-7, with D possibly being TRBD2 (5 bases). The length of the CDR3 is 15 residues. The germline V gene encodes CDR1 SGHTA and CDR2 FQGNSA. Trimming took 1 base from V and 7 from J, leaving 17 bases between them. CDR3 coding DNA: TGTGCCAGCAGCTTAGGTTATGAGGGTTCTAGGGAGCAGTACTTC. This gives the protein CASSLGYEGSREQYF.

V and J are TRBV2 and TRBJ2-3, with a weak D call TRBD2 (6 bases). The CDR3 is 16 amino acids. V was pared by 2 bases and J by 3 bases, with 15 bases between. CDR1 is SNHLY and CDR2 is FYNNEI in the germline V gene. CDR3 coding DNA: TGTGCCAGCAGTGAACAGGTAGTGGGAGGTACAGATACGCAGTATTTT. This gives the protein CASSEQVVGGTDTQYF.

The V and J genes are TRBV9 and TRBJ1-2, with D possibly TRBD1 on 5 matching bases. This CDR3 is 16 amino acids long. Trimming left V 0 bases short and J 7 bases short, with 19 bases between. Germline lookup yields CDR1 SGDLS and CDR2 YYNGEE. The CDR3 region has the DNA TGTGCCAGCAGCGTAGATGGCCGGTCGGTGAGGGGTGGCTACACCTTC. Translation gives CASSVDGRSVRGGYTF.

This clone was observed a few times. The rearrangement uses TRBV9 and TRBJ1-1, with unresolved D. Trimming left V 1 base short and J 5 bases short, with 9 bases between. The CDR3 length is 13 residues. Germline assignment: CDR1 SGDLS and CDR2 YYNGEE. The CDR3, as DNA: TGTGCCAGCAGCGTATCACCGCGGACTGAAGCTTTCTTT. Translating it yields CASSVSPRTEAFF. Filled out from reference TRBV9 and TRBJ1-1, the complete variable domain reads DSGVTQTPKHLITATGQRVTLRCSPRSGDLSVYWYQQSLDQGLQFLIQYYNGEERAKGNILERFSAQQFPDLHSELNLSSLELGDSALYFCASSVSPRTEAFFGQGTRLTVV.

The chain joins TRBV28 to TRBJ1-2; no clear D. V was trimmed by 5 bases and J by 5 bases, leaving 15 bases between them. CDR1 and CDR2 from the germline V gene are MDHEN and SYDVKM. The CDR3 runs to 14 residues. The CDR3 nucleotides are TGTGCCAGCAGTCCCCCCCCGGATGTGTATGGCTACACCTTC. Protein: CASSPPPDVYGYTF.

This chain uses TRBV5-1 with TRBJ2-5, with 12 nucleotides matching TRBD1. The V segment lost 4 bases and the J segment 3 bases; nucleotides outside the gene matches: 7. The CDR3 runs to 16 residues. Germline V gives CDR1 SGHRS, CDR2 YFSETQ. In DNA, the CDR3 is TGCGCCAGCAGCAACCCCGGGACAGGGGGCAAAGAGACCCAGTACTTC. This codes for CASSNPGTGGKETQYF.

V and J are TRBV30 and TRBJ1-1; no clear D. V was trimmed by 5 bases and J by 0 bases, leaving 13 bases between them. This CDR3 contains 14 residues. Germline V gene data show CDR1 as GTSNPN and CDR2 as SVGIG (reference sequence). This CDR3 is CAWVPPLMNTEAFF. In DNA form, the CDR3 reads TGTGCCTGGGTACCCCCATTAATGAACACTGAAGCTTTCTTT.

The J gene is TRBJ2-1, the V gene TRBV7-2; possible D gene TRBD2, 6 bases. The CDR3 spans 14 residues. The germline V gene encodes CDR1 SGHTA and CDR2 FQGNSA. Trimming left V 4 bases short and J 3 bases short, with 10 bases between. The CDR3 sequence is CASSWDSNYNEQFF. CDR3 bases: TGTGCCAGCAGCTGGGACTCAAACTACAATGAGCAGTTCTTC.

This clone occurred a few times. The chain couples TRBV9 to TRBJ1-4; perhaps TRBD1 as D (6 bases). Trimming took off 0 bases at V and 8 bases at J, with 14 bases between the two ends. There are 15 residues in the CDR3. Germline V CDR1 and CDR2: SGDLS, YYNGEE. The CDR3 nucleotides read TGTGCCAGCAGCGTAGGACAGGCCCCGGGCGAAAAACTGTTTTTT. Protein sequence: CASSVGQAPGEKLFF.

This chain joins TRBV10-3 and TRBJ1-3; TRBD1 matches at 8 bases. Trimming cost V 6 bases and J 0 bases; bases outside gene matches: 4. Per the germline V gene, CDR1 is ENHRY and CDR2 is SYGVKD. The CDR3 loop spans 15 amino acids. Written as DNA, the CDR3 is TGTGCCATCAGCGGACAGGGAGTCTCTGGAAACACCATATATTTT. Translated: CAISGQGVSGNTIYF.

This chain connects TRBV4-1 to TRBJ2-1; no reliable D call. Trimming removed 0 bases at V and 0 bases at J, with 6 bases between. Germline CDR1 is MGHRA and CDR2 is YSYEKL. This CDR3 region has 15 residues. CDR3 in amino acids: CASSQEGSSYNEQFF. CDR3 coding DNA: TGCGCCAGCAGCCAAGAAGGGTCCTCCTACAATGAGCAGTTCTTC.

V is TRBV7-2 and J is TRBJ1-2; 9 bases line up with TRBD1. Germline CDR1 is SGHTA and CDR2 is FQGNSA. CDR3 length equals 18 residues. J was trimmed by 0 bases and V by 2 bases; bases with no gene match: 10. In DNA form, the CDR3 reads TGTGCCAGCAGCTTATCGGACAGGGGAGCAACGGCTAACTATGGCTACACCTTC. Amino acid sequence: CASSLSDRGATANYGYTF.

V is TRBV2 and J is TRBJ1-1; TRBD1 is a possible D gene (5 bases). The germline V and J ends were trimmed by 11 bases and 0 bases, with 16 bases remaining between them. CDR3 length: 14 amino acids. Looked up from germline, CDR1 is SNHLY and CDR2 is FYNNEI. The CDR3 coding sequence is TGTGCCTTAGGGGAGGCAGGTCTGAACACTGAAGCTTTCTTT. Residues: CALGEAGLNTEAFF.

The genes are TRBV30 and TRBJ2-1; D not resolved. CDR3 length equals 15 residues. Germline V gene data show CDR1 as GTSNPN and CDR2 as SVGIG (reference sequence). Deletions cut 3 bases from V and 8 bases from J, with 20 bases between. The CDR3 DNA sequence: TGTGCCTGGAGCAACAGTTTGGGGTGGCCCTATGAGCAGTTCTTC. Translation gives CAWSNSLGWPYEQFF.

This chain uses TRBV13 with TRBJ2-5; no definite D call. V was clipped by 2 bases and J by 4 bases, with 5 bases between them. This CDR3 contains 12 residues. Germline-derived CDR1 and CDR2 are PRHDT and FYEKMQ (reference sequence). The CDR3 region is CASSLRIETQYF. The CDR3 DNA reads TGTGCCAGCAGCTTAAGGATAGAGACCCAGTACTTC. Supplemented by reference TRBV13 and TRBJ2-5, the full variable domain reads AAGVIQSPRHLIKEKRETATLKCYPIPRHDTVYWYQQGPGQDPQFLISFYEKMQSDKGSIPDRFSAQQFSDYHSELNMSSLELGDSALYFCASSLRIETQYFGPGTRLLVL.

This chain uses TRBV18 with TRBJ1-2, with D hard to call. The V gene's germline CDR1 is KGHSH and CDR2 LQKENI. The CDR3 length is 13 residues. V lost 4 bases and J lost 4, with 10 bases in between. The DNA of the CDR3 is TGTGCCAGCTCACAACATCTTATCTATGGCTACACCTTC. Amino acid sequence: CASSQHLIYGYTF.

V usage is TRBV19 and J usage is TRBJ2-4; D is undetermined. V lost 8 bases, J lost 11 bases, and 13 bases lay in between. Germline assignment: CDR1 LNHDA and CDR2 SQIVND (reference sequence). This CDR3 is built from 11 residues. CDR3 protein: CASAVTGFQYF. The CDR3 DNA sequence: TGTGCCAGTGCCGTGACGGGTTTTCAGTACTTC.